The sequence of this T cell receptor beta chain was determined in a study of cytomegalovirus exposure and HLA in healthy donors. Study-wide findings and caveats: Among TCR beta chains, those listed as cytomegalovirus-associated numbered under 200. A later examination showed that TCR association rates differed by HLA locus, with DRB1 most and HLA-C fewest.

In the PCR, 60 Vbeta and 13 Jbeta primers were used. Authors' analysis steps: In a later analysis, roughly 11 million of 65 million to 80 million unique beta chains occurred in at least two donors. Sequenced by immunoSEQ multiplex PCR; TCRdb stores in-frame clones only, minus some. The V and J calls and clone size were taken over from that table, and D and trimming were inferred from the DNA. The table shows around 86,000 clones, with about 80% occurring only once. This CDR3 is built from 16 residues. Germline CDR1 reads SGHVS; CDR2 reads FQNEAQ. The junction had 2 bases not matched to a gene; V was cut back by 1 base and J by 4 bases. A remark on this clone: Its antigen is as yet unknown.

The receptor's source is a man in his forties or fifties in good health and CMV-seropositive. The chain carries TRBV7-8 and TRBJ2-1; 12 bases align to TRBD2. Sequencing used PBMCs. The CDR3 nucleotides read TGTGCCAGCAGCTTAGAACTAGCGGGAGGTTACAATGAGCAGTTCTTC. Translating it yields CASSLELAGGYNEQFF.